Shown below are 12 T cell receptor beta chains from a single sample sequenced in a study of blood T cell repertoires in COVID-19. The table came from immunoSEQ multiplex PCR; TCRdb's copy has only in-frame clones and leaves some out. The sample lists 100,000 to 150,000 clones, 85% to 90% occurring once. Specimen: peripheral blood. The receptors stem from a human donor in a cohort sampled during active COVID-19.

This sequence joins TRBV10-2 and TRBJ1-5; D may be TRBD1 (5 bases). The CDR3 spans 16 residues. The V gene lost 0 bases and the J gene lost 5 bases, with 14 bases spanning the gap. Germline CDR1 and CDR2: WSHSY and SAAADI. For the CDR3, the DNA is TGCGCCAGCAGTGAGTCGAGGCCAGCGGGGGATCAGCCCCAGCATTTT. Translated: CASSESRPAGDQPQHF.

CDR3 residues: CSGTSGGYNEQFF. As DNA, the CDR3 is TGCAGCGGTACTAGCGGGGGGTACAATGAGCAGTTCTTC. The chain couples TRBV29-1 to TRBJ2-1, with 12 bases lining up with TRBD2. Germline CDR1 reads SQVTM; CDR2 reads ANQGSEA. This CDR3 is built from 13 residues. V shed 7 bases and J 4 bases; nucleotides not matched to a gene: 2.

DNA of the CDR3: TGTGCCAGTAGTATTAATCCGGGAGCGGGCAATGAGCAGTTCTTC. This sequence encodes CASSINPGAGNEQFF. The chain couples TRBV19 to TRBJ2-1; weak D call: TRBD2 (6 bases). This CDR3 is 15 amino acids long. The ends were cut back, 3 bases at V and 6 bases at J, with 15 bases in the middle. The germline gives CDR1 LNHDA, CDR2 SQIVND (reference sequence).

This chain connects TRBV3-1 (or the pseudogene TRBV3-2) to TRBJ2-2; 8 bases line up with TRBD2. The CDR3 has 17 residues. The germline gives CDR1 LGHDT, CDR2 YNNKEL (reference sequence). V lost 6 bases, J lost 1 base, and 10 bases stayed unmatched. The CDR3 region is CASRSLGSGGNTGELFF. The CDR3 nucleotides read TGTGCCAGCAGGTCCTTAGGGAGCGGGGGGAACACCGGGGAGCTGTTTTTT.

The rearrangement joins TRBV18 to TRBJ1-1; 8 bases are shared with TRBD1. Trimming took 8 bases from V and 1 from J; bases not matched to a gene: 9. The CDR3 loop spans 15 amino acids. CDR1 is KGHSH and CDR2 is LQKENI in the germline V gene. CDR3 amino acids: CASQATGTGNTEAFF. CDR3 nucleotide sequence: TGTGCCAGCCAAGCAACCGGGACAGGGAACACTGAAGCTTTCTTT.

The rearrangement uses TRBV11-3 and TRBJ2-1; 8 bases agree with TRBD2. Germline V gene sequence: CDR1 SGHNT, CDR2 YENEEA. V shed 3 bases, J shed 10 bases, and the junction held 5 bases outside the gene matches. The CDR3 is made up of 13 amino acids. CDR3 sequence reads: CASSLRGRNEQFF. CDR3 in DNA: TGTGCCAGCAGCTTGCGCGGGAGGAACGAGCAGTTCTTC.

V usage is TRBV6-2 or TRBV6-3 and J usage is TRBJ2-3, with 7 nucleotides matching TRBD1. V trimming: 1 base; J trimming: 0 bases; junction bases outside the gene matches: 16. CDR1 and CDR2 (germline): MNHEY, SVGEGT. CDR3 size: 20 residues. CDR3 sequence: CASSYFTERLTGLSTDTQYF. The DNA for the CDR3 is TGTGCCAGCAGTTACTTTACCGAGAGACTGACAGGGTTAAGCACAGATACGCAGTATTTT.

The CDR3 spells CSVVDRASTYGYTF. CDR3 bases: TGCAGCGTAGTAGACAGGGCGAGTACCTATGGCTACACCTTC. V is TRBV29-1 and J is TRBJ1-2; 7 bases map to TRBD1. CDR1 and CDR2 from the germline V gene are SQVTM and ANQGSEA. Unmatched junction bases numbered 11, after V lost 6 bases and J lost 4 bases. CDR3 length equals 14 residues.

The chain combines TRBV6-5 with TRBJ2-1, with TRBD2 matching 12 bases. The CDR3 has 15 residues. The V segment lost 7 bases and the J segment 7 bases; nucleotides outside the gene matches: 8. Per germline, CDR1 MNHEY and CDR2 SVGAGI. CDR3 nucleotides: TGTGCCAGCACATGGACTAGCGGGATTGGAAATGAGCAGTTCTTC. This codes for CASTWTSGIGNEQFF.

This chain joins TRBV7-2 and TRBJ2-3, with 7 bases aligning to TRBD2. V trimming: 5 bases; J trimming: 4 bases; junction bases outside the gene matches: 6. The CDR3 runs to 14 residues. Per germline, CDR1 SGHTA and CDR2 FQGNSA. CDR3 protein: CASSPRLASDTQYF. CDR3 coding DNA: TGTGCCAGCAGCCCGCGACTAGCATCAGATACGCAGTATTTT.

The chain employs TRBV7-9 and TRBJ2-5, with TRBD1 identical over 8 bases. Germline lookup yields CDR1 SEHNR and CDR2 FQNEAQ (reference sequence). The J segment lost 3 bases and the V segment lost 5 bases, leaving 11 bases of the junction unmatched. The CDR3 sequence is 16 residues long. CDR3 sequence (DNA): TGTGCCAGCAGCCAATGGACAGGGCGACGTGAAGAGACCCAGTACTTC. It yields the protein CASSQWTGRREETQYF.

This chain links TRBV9 with TRBJ2-5; 10 bases are a match to TRBD1. Unmatched junction bases numbered 18, after V lost 2 bases and J lost 5 bases. Germline CDR1 reads SGDLS; CDR2 reads YYNGEE. CDR3 length equals 19 residues. CDR3 amino acids: CASSVVPGQGSDLGETQYF. The CDR3 nucleotides are TGTGCCAGCAGCGTGGTGCCGGGACAGGGGTCAGACCTAGGGGAGACCCAGTACTTC.